This T cell receptor beta chain is drawn from a study of OX40 agonist ivuxolimab in advanced cancers. Study-level background: Ivuxolimab was a fully human IgG2 agonistic monoclonal antibody targeting the costimulatory receptor OX40 (CD134). Intravenous ivuxolimab was administered to patients every 2 weeks at six dose levels: 0.01, 0.1, 0.3, 1.5, 3 and 10 mg/kg. Of the roughly 51 patients in dose escalation, about 20 had hepatocellular carcinoma, about 15 had melanoma, 9 had renal cell carcinoma and 9 had head and neck cancer. The dose-escalation cohort was roughly 83% male with a mean age of approximately 59 years, ranging from about 20 to 80. Prior anti-PD-1, anti-PD-L1 or anti-CTLA-4 therapy was permitted, and checkpoint inhibitors had been received by 40% to 50% of dose-escalation patients. Partial responses occurred in three dose-escalation patients, of whom one had hepatocellular carcinoma and two had cutaneous melanoma. The purpose of peripheral TCRbeta sequencing was to test whether ivuxolimab changed TCR sequence diversity and led to clonal T-cell expansion. The paper reports the monotherapy dose-escalation portion (N of about 47 patients) of the phase I ivuxolimab trial. Study-wide findings and limitations: Low levels of normalized T-cell clonal expansion were also seen in some nonresponding patients. In partial responders in the 0.1-3.0 mg/kg groups, normalized peripheral clonal expansion was found to be among the lowest, especially among CD8+ T cells. The antigen specificity of the peripheral T cells that underwent clonal expansion was not determined. After ivuxolimab, expanded clones were on average more numerous among CD8+ T cells than among CD4+ T cells. At doses of 0.1 to 3.0 mg/kg, clonal expansion of both CD4+ and CD8+ T cells in blood was seen between baseline and week 6.

Patients with a history of autoimmune disease or receiving systemic immunosuppression were excluded from the trial. Peripheral blood for TCR sequencing was collected from all dose cohorts at baseline, on cycle 4 day 1, and on cycle 7 day 1. Samples were obtained from an open-label, multicenter, first-in-human phase I dose-escalation trial of ivuxolimab. Adults with locally advanced or metastatic head and neck squamous cell, hepatocellular, melanoma or renal cell carcinoma were enrolled in the trial. Before TCR sequencing, CD4+ T cells and CD8+ T cells from peripheral blood were sorted into separate populations. As to this clone: There is no known antigen for this receptor. There are no base qualities to consult, and no much larger clone falls within one base.

CDR1 is given as SGHDN and CDR2 as FVKESK, both from the germline V gene. Its CDR3 holds 15 amino acids, cysteine through phenylalanine. Kept here is only the CDR3 DNA, which spans 45 bases and is read in frame from base 1. The germline V end is reduced by 0 bases and the J end by 2 bases; junction bases left unmatched: 3. Genomic DNA was extracted from sorted cells for sequencing of the TCRbeta CDR3 region. The immunoSEQ Assay was used for sequencing of TCRbeta CDR3 regions. The source is immuneACCESS, and TCRdb retained only in-frame sequences with V and J called. Part of the clones is not carried over; for the studies checked, unresolved V genes explain less than half of this, and the remainder is unexplained. Counted in this sample were roughly 100,000 clones; 80% to 90% of them appeared once. Clones ranked in the top ten supply 0.65% to 0.95% of the sample.

Rearrangement joined TRBV14 to TRBJ2-7; the junction holds 8 bases that match TRBD1. The receptor comes from an adult with an advanced solid tumor such as melanoma, head and neck, liver or kidney cancer. This specimen consisted of CD4+ or CD8+ T cells sorted from blood, obtained in a trial of the OX40 agonist ivuxolimab. The CDR3 region has the sequence CASSQDDRGTYEQYF. Here is the DNA: TGTGCCAGCAGCCAAGACGACAGGGGCACCTACGAGCAGTACTTC. Outside the CDR3, residues come from the reference TRBV14 and TRBJ2-7 proteins, so the full variable domain is: EAGVTQFPSHSVIEKGQTVTLRCDPISGHDNLYWYRRVMGKEIKFLLHFVKESKQDESGMPNNRFLAERTGGTYSTLKVQPAELEDSGVYFCASSQDDRGTYEQYFGPGTRLTVT.